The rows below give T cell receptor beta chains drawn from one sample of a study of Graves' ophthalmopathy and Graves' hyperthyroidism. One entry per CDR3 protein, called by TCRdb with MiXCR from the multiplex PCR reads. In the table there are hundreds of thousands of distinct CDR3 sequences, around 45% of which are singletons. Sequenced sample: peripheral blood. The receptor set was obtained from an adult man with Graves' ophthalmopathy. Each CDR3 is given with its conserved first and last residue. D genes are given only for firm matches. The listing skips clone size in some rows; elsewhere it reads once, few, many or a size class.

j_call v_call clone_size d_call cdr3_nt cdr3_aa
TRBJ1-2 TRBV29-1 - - TGCAGCGTTGTGAAGGGGCCCGGCTATGGCTACACCTTC CSVVKGPGYGYTF
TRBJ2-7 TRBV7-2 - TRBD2 TGTGCCAGCAGCTCCCTAGCGGGAGGGCCCGAGCAGTACTTC CASSSLAGGPEQYF
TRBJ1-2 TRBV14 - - TGTGCCAGCAGCCAAGGGCTGAGCTATGGCTACACCTTC CASSQGLSYGYTF
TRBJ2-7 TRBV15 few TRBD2 TGTGCCACCAGCCCGACTAGCGGGTCAGGCTACGAGCAGTACTTC CATSPTSGSGYEQYF
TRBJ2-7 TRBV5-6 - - TGTGCCAGCAGCTTGGGTATGTCCTACGAGCAGTACTTC CASSLGMSYEQYF
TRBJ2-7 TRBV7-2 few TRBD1 TGTGCCAGCAGTTCCTTGGGGGGACAGGGAACCTACGAGCAGTACTTC CASSSLGGQGTYEQYF
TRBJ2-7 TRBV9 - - TGTGCCAGCAGTTTTGGGACTGCTAGGGGTGAGCAGTACTTC CASSFGTARGEQYF
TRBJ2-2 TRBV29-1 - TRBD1 TGCAGCGCCGGACAGGGTGCTCCCGGGGAGCTGTTTTTT CSAGQGAPGELFF
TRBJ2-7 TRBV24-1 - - TGTGCCACCAGTGAAAGGGGAACCTACGAGCAGTACTTC CATSERGTYEQYF
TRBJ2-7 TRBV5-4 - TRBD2 TGTGCCAGCAGCTTGGCGACTGGACTAGCGAGCTACGAGCAGTACTTC CASSLATGLASYEQYF
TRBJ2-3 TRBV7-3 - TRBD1 TGTGCCAGCAGCCAAGACAGGGTAGATACGCAGTATTTT CASSQDRVDTQYF
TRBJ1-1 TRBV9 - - TGTGCCAGCAGCGGTATTACTGGAGGGACTGAAGCTTTCTTT CASSGITGGTEAFF
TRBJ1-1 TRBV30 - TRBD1 TGTGCCTGGTCGGACAGGGGCGGCTTTACTGAAGCTTTCTTT CAWSDRGGFTEAFF
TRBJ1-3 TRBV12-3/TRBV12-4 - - TGTGCCAGCCGAAATGGGGGAGGCAACACCATATATTTT CASRNGGGNTIYF
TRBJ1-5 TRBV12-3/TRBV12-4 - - TGTGCCAGCAACAACAGGCGAAATCAGCCCCAGCATTTT CASNNRRNQPQHF
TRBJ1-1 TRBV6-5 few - TGTGCCAGCAGCCTGCAGGGGTTGATGAACACTGAAGCTTTCTTT CASSLQGLMNTEAFF
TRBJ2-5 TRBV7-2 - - TGTGCCAGCAGATTGGGGGGCAGCCAAGAGACCCAGTACTTC CASRLGGSQETQYF
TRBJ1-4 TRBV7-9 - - TGTGCCAGCAGCCCAATTCCTCCTTTTGAAAAACTGTTTTTT CASSPIPPFEKLFF
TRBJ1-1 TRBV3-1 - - TGTGCCAGCAGCCAAGATACTAACAGGGCCCCCACTGAAGCTTTCTTT CASSQDTNRAPTEAFF
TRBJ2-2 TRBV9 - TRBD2 TGTGCCACCAGGGAGGGGACCGGGGAGCTGTTTTTT CATREGTGELFF
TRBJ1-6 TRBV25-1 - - TGTGCCAGCAGTGACCCGACAGAGGTTAATTCACCCCTCCACTTT CASSDPTEVNSPLHF
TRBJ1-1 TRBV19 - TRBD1 TGTGCCAGTAGTTATCAGGGGGCGAACACTGAAGCTTTCTTT CASSYQGANTEAFF